A selection of T cell receptor beta chains follows, all from one sample in a study of CD8 T cells in Susac syndrome. TCRdb called the immunoSEQ multiplex PCR reads again in MiXCR, with one record for every CDR3 protein. The table shows approximately 270,000 distinct CDR3 sequences, with over 85% occurring only once. Sequenced: CD4+ T cells from PBMCs. The receptors originated from a human donor with multiple sclerosis. Each CDR3 is given with its conserved first and last residue. D genes are given only for firm matches. Rows give clone size only sometimes, using once, few, many, or a class for an expanded clone.

j_call d_call v_call clone_size cdr3_aa cdr3_nt
TRBJ1-6 TRBD1 TRBV12-3/TRBV12-4 - CASTDRESSPLHF TGTGCCAGTACAGACAGGGAATCTTCACCCCTCCACTTT
TRBJ2-1 - TRBV12-3/TRBV12-4 few CASRSYNEQFF TGTGCCAGCCGGAGCTACAATGAGCAGTTCTTC
TRBJ2-5 TRBD1 TRBV12-3/TRBV12-4 once CASSLAGQGAVGETQYF TGTGCCAGCAGTTTAGCGGGACAGGGGGCTGTCGGAGAGACCCAGTACTTC
TRBJ2-7 - TRBV30 once CAWSPALSSYEQYF TGTGCCTGGAGCCCAGCACTGAGCTCCTACGAGCAGTACTTC
TRBJ1-5 - TRBV2 - CASSEGNSNQPQHF TGTGCCAGCAGTGAGGGAAATAGCAATCAGCCCCAGCATTTT
TRBJ1-5 TRBD1 TRBV4-1 - CASSDNFGTGGPQHF TGCGCCAGCAGCGACAACTTCGGGACAGGGGGGCCCCAGCATTTT
TRBJ2-2 TRBD1 TRBV7-9 - CASRPAGTAYTGELFF TGTGCCAGCAGGCCTGCCGGGACAGCCTACACCGGGGAGCTGTTTTTT
TRBJ1-4 - TRBV12-3/TRBV12-4 - CASGTRVNEKLFF TGTGCCAGCGGGACACGGGTTAATGAAAAACTGTTTTTT
TRBJ1-4 - TRBV7-9 once CASSAGEKLFF TGTGCCAGCAGTGCTGGTGAAAAACTGTTTTTT
TRBJ1-5 - TRBV20-1 - CSARDTEGWGAPQHF TGCAGTGCTAGAGATACGGAGGGGTGGGGAGCGCCCCAGCATTTT
TRBJ2-4 - TRBV20-1 once CSARDPTDLAKNIQYF TGCAGTGCTAGAGATCCGACAGACCTAGCCAAAAACATTCAGTACTTC
TRBJ1-3 - TRBV5-4 - CASSLGGESGNTIYF TGTGCCAGCAGCTTGGGGGGGGAATCTGGAAACACCATATATTTT
TRBJ2-2 - TRBV5-4 once CASSMSRSRDTGELFF TGTGCCAGCAGCATGAGTAGAAGTCGGGACACCGGGGAGCTGTTTTTT
TRBJ2-1 TRBD2 TRBV18 - CASSPLPTSGNEQFF TGTGCCAGCTCACCACTACCGACTAGCGGCAATGAGCAGTTCTTC
TRBJ2-7 TRBD2 TRBV4-1 few CASSQVPGLTYEQYF TGCGCCAGCAGCCAAGTACCGGGACTAACCTACGAGCAGTACTTC
TRBJ2-1 TRBD1 TRBV12-3/TRBV12-4 - CASSANRGRQFF TGTGCCAGCAGCGCCAACAGGGGACGGCAGTTCTTC
TRBJ1-4 - TRBV27 - CASSWDAGEKLFF TGTGCCAGCAGCTGGGACGCAGGGGAAAAACTGTTTTTT
TRBJ1-6 - TRBV30 - CAWSSTIGSPLHF TGTGCCTGGAGTAGTACCATCGGTTCACCCCTCCACTTT
TRBJ1-1 - TRBV12-3/TRBV12-4 - CASTSLGNTEAFF TGTGCCAGCACCTCGCTAGGGAACACTGAAGCTTTCTTT
TRBJ2-1 TRBD2 TRBV2 - CASRVAGGPLNEQFF TGTGCCAGCAGAGTAGCGGGAGGGCCCCTCAATGAGCAGTTCTTC
TRBJ2-3 - TRBV11-3 - CASGGATDTQYF TGTGCCAGCGGCGGGGCCACAGATACGCAGTATTTT
TRBJ1-1 TRBD1 TRBV29-1 once CSVEKTGTANTEAFF TGCAGCGTCGAAAAAACCGGGACAGCGAACACTGAAGCTTTCTTT
TRBJ2-6 - TRBV30 once CAWKGGLKGANVLTF TGTGCCTGGAAGGGGGGGTTGAAGGGGGCCAACGTCCTGACTTTC
TRBJ2-4 TRBD1 TRBV19 once CASSMGDRSGIQYF TGTGCCAGTAGTATGGGGGACAGGTCCGGCATTCAGTACTTC
TRBJ1-1 - TRBV6-5 - CASSWDTNTEVFF TGTGCCAGCAGCTGGGACACGAACACTGAAGTTTTCTTT
TRBJ2-3 - TRBV4-1 - CASSRSGLSTDTQYF TGCGCCAGCAGCCGGAGCGGTCTTAGCACAGATACGCAGTATTTT
TRBJ2-1 - TRBV24-1 once CATAERGVWSRDEQFF TGTGCCACCGCCGAACGGGGCGTGTGGTCCCGGGATGAGCAGTTCTTC
TRBJ2-1 TRBD2 TRBV27 few CASSLAAYWDEQFF TGTGCCAGCAGCCTAGCGGCCTACTGGGATGAGCAGTTCTTC
TRBJ2-3 - TRBV6-5 once CASRTTGTDTQYF TGTGCCAGCAGAACAACAGGCACAGATACGCAGTATTTT
TRBJ2-3 TRBD2 TRBV27 - CASSLSQRGGTSTDTQYF TGTGCCAGCAGTTTATCGCAGCGGGGGGGGACGAGCACAGATACGCAGTATTTT
TRBJ2-7 - TRBV25-1 - CASRGHGEQYF TGTGCCAGCAGGGGGCATGGCGAGCAGTACTTC
TRBJ2-1 TRBD2 TRBV2 - CASSETGLGIGEQFF TGTGCCAGCAGTGAAACTGGACTAGGAATCGGTGAGCAGTTCTTC
TRBJ1-2 - TRBV3-1 - CASETNEGYGYTF TGTGCCAGCGAGACCAATGAGGGATATGGCTACACCTTC
TRBJ2-3 - TRBV24-1 - CATSEQGSPSSTDTQYF TGTGCCACCAGTGAACAGGGCTCGCCTTCTAGCACAGATACGCAGTATTTT
TRBJ2-1 - TRBV19 - CASSFDVGLGRDEQFF TGTGCCAGTAGTTTTGATGTGGGGTTGGGTAGGGATGAGCAGTTCTTC
TRBJ2-6 - TRBV7-9 few CASSLAGGANVLTF TGTGCCAGCAGCTTAGCCGGTGGGGCCAACGTCCTGACTTTC
TRBJ2-4 TRBD2 TRBV6-1 - CASSLLAGGAKNIQYF TGTGCCAGCAGCCTACTAGCGGGGGGGGCCAAAAACATTCAGTACTTC
TRBJ2-1 TRBD1 TRBV7-9 - CASSQDRYNEQFF TGTGCCAGCAGCCAGGACAGGTACAATGAGCAGTTCTTC
TRBJ2-7 - TRBV18 - CASSPGQLYEQYF TGTGCCAGCTCACCAGGGCAGCTCTACGAGCAGTACTTC
TRBJ2-7 TRBD1 TRBV28 - CASIGQGNLYEQYF TGTGCCAGCATTGGACAGGGGAATTTATACGAGCAGTACTTC
TRBJ1-5 - TRBV4-1 - CASSQAGSSQPQHF TGCGCCAGCAGCCAAGCAGGGAGCTCTCAGCCCCAGCATTTT
TRBJ2-4 - TRBV2 - CASTPGRWAKNIQYF TGTGCCAGCACCCCAGGGAGGTGGGCCAAAAACATTCAGTACTTC
TRBJ2-3 - TRBV2 - CASKLGGGDTQYF TGTGCCAGCAAGCTTGGGGGAGGTGATACGCAGTATTTT
TRBJ2-3 - TRBV7-2 - CASSLGVINTQYF TGTGCCAGCAGCTTAGGGGTTATAAATACGCAGTATTTT
TRBJ1-5 - TRBV18 - CASSSGFRTDSNQPQHF TGTGCCAGCTCATCTGGCTTTAGGACGGATAGCAATCAGCCCCAGCATTTT
TRBJ1-6 - TRBV5-1 - CASSEPAPLSPLHF TGCGCCAGCAGCGAGCCAGCACCCCTATCACCCCTCCACTTT
TRBJ1-1 TRBD1 TRBV30 - CASKDRVGTEAFF TGTGCCTCCAAGGACAGGGTGGGTACTGAAGCTTTCTTT
TRBJ1-3 - TRBV12-3/TRBV12-4 - CASSQTQGFGNTIYF TGTGCCAGCAGTCAGACGCAGGGTTTCGGAAACACCATATATTTT
TRBJ2-1 - TRBV12-3/TRBV12-4 - CASSPQGSSSYNEQFF TGTGCCAGCAGTCCGCAAGGGAGTAGCTCCTACAATGAGCAGTTCTTC
TRBJ2-1 - TRBV18 - CASSPGAAYNEQFF TGTGCCAGCTCACCGGGGGCTGCCTACAATGAGCAGTTCTTC
TRBJ1-4 - TRBV3-1 - CASSHPGQRNEKLFF TGTGCCAGCAGCCATCCCGGACAGAGGAATGAAAAACTGTTTTTT
TRBJ1-1 - TRBV6-2/TRBV6-3 - CASTKDPNTEAFF TGTGCCAGCACAAAGGACCCGAACACTGAAGCTTTCTTT
TRBJ2-7 TRBD1 TRBV28 once CASRRTGGIYEQYF TGTGCCAGCAGGAGGACAGGGGGGATCTACGAGCAGTACTTC
TRBJ1-4 TRBD1 TRBV12-3/TRBV12-4 - CASRDGQATEKLFF TGTGCCAGCAGAGATGGACAGGCCACCGAAAAACTGTTTTTT
TRBJ2-3 TRBD2 TRBV20-1 - CSAESGGYTDTQYF TGCAGTGCTGAAAGCGGGGGGTACACAGATACGCAGTATTTT
TRBJ2-3 - TRBV12-3/TRBV12-4 - CASSFWTLTDTQYF TGTGCCAGCAGTTTCTGGACACTCACAGATACGCAGTATTTT
TRBJ2-7 TRBD1 TRBV20-1 - CSARTGVLLEQYF TGCAGTGCGAGGACAGGGGTCCTCCTCGAGCAGTACTTC
TRBJ1-2 - TRBV18 - CASSPPGYGYTF TGTGCCAGCTCACCACCCGGCTATGGCTACACCTTC
TRBJ2-3 - TRBV5-1 - CASSSGTWRTDTQYF TGCGCCAGCAGCTCCGGGACCTGGCGGACAGATACGCAGTATTTT